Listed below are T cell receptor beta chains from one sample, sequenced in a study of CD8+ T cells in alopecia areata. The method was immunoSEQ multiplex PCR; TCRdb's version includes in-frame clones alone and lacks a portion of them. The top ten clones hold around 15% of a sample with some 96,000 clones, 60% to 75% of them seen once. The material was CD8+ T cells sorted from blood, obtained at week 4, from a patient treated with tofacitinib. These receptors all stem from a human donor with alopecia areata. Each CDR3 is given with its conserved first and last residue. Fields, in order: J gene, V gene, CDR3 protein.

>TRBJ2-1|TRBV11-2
CASSFPLAGGSSYNEQFF
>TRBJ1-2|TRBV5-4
CASSTQPGFDGYTF
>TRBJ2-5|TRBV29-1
CSVRSGYRVEETQYF
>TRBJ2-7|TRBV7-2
CASSLGSYEQYF
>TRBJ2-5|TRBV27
CASSAYQSRETQYF
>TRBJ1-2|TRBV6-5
CASSPNPGTDYTF
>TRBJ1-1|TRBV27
CASSLRGGYYTEAFF
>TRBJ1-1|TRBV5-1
CASSLWGTGPEAFF
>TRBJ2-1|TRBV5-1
CASSLEAGHFEQFF
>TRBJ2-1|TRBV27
CASSASGRTGGNEQFF
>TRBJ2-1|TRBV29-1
CSVEGGYSNEQFF
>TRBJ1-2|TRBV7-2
CASSLEGTGSPIGGYTF
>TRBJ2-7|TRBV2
CASTASSPAYEQYF
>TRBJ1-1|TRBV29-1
CSVETRAAMNTEAFF
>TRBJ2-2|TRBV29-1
CSVQGNTGELFF
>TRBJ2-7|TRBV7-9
CASSLTGTPYEQYF
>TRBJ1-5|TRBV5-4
CASSLRGSNQPQHF
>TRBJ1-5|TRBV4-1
CASSQGWQSNQPQHF
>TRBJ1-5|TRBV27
CASSITGGNQPQHF
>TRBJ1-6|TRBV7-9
CASSINRGNNSPLHF
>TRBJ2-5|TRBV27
CASAQHPENAQETQYF
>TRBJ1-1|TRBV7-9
CASSTEVGIEAFF
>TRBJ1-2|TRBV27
CASSLLGGGYGYTF
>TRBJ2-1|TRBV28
CASSLLAGFYNEQFF
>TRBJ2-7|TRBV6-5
CASSTEGTGGYEQYF
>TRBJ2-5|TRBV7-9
CADRKTVYQETQYF